Listed here are 3 T cell receptor beta chains from one sample, sequenced in a study of T cells after yellow fever vaccination. MiXCR, run by TCRdb on the 5' RACE reads, gives a single entry per CDR3 protein. In the table there are about 220,000 distinct CDR3 sequences, 3% to 3.5% of which are singletons. Sequenced here: CD4+ T cells sorted from PBMCs, sampled 10 days after the yellow fever booster vaccination. These receptors all come from a man aged 18 to 29 who received the YFV17D yellow fever vaccine.

This clonotype was found many times. The rearrangement links TRBV27 to TRBJ1-5; 9 bases match TRBD1. The CDR3 has 13 amino acids. Germline lookup yields CDR1 MNHEY and CDR2 SMNVEV (reference sequence). V shed 9 bases, J shed 6 bases, and the junction held 6 bases outside the gene matches. The chain's CDR3 is CARKTGGSQPQHF. For the CDR3, the DNA is TGTGCCAGGAAAACAGGGGGCAGTCAGCCCCAGCATTTT.

This chain links TRBV20-1 with TRBJ2-3; 7 bases align to TRBD1. This CDR3 is 14 amino acids long. V was pared by 6 bases and J by 0 bases, with 6 bases of the junction left unmatched. Germline V gene sequence: CDR1 DFQATT, CDR2 SNEGSKA (reference sequence). CDR3 residues: CSARQGGSTDTQYF. In nucleotides, the CDR3 is TGCAGTGCCAGACAGGGTGGTAGCACAGATACGCAGTATTTT.

This clonotype came up many times. The gene calls are TRBV5-1 and TRBJ2-1, with TRBD1 identical over 10 bases. Trimming took 3 bases from V and 8 from J; bases not matched to a gene: 11. The CDR3 sequence is 16 residues long. Germline values: CDR1 SGHRS, CDR2 YFSETQ. The CDR3 bases are TGCGCCAGCAGCTCACACCCGGGACAGGGGAGCTATGAGCAGTTCTTC. Translated, it gives CASSSHPGQGSYEQFF.